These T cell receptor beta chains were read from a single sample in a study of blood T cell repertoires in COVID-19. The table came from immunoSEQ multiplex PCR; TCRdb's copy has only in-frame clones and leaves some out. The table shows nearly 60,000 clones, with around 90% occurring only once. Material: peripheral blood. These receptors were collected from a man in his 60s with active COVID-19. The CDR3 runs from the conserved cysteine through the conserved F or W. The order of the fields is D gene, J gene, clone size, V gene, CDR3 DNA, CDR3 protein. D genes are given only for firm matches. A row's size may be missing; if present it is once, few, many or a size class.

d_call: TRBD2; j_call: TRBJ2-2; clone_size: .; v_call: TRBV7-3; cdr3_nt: TGTGCCAGCAGCCCCCCGGGACTAGCGGGAGGTGGTACCGGGGAGCTGTTTTTT; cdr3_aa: CASSPPGLAGGGTGELFF
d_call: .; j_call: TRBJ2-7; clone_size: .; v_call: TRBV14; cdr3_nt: TGTGCCAGCAGCCAAGATTGGGGGCGCGTAGTCGAGCAGTACTTC; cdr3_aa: CASSQDWGRVVEQYF
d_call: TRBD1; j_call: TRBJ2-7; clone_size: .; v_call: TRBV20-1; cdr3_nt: TGCAGTGCTAGTTACCCAGGGGGCGTTTCCTACGAGCAGTACTTC; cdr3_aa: CSASYPGGVSYEQYF
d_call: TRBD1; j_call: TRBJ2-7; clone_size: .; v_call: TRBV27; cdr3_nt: TGTGCCAGCAGTTTCTCCGGGACAGCTACCTACGAGCAGTACTTC; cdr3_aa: CASSFSGTATYEQYF
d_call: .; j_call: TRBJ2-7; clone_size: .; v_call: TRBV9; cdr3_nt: TGTGCCAGCAGCGTAGGGGGCTTTCTGGGCAGTCCCTCCTACGAGCAGTACTTC; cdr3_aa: CASSVGGFLGSPSYEQYF
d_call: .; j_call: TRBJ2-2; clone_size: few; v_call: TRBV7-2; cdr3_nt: TGTGCCAGCAGCTTGGGGGGAGCGAACACCGGGGAGCTGTTTTTT; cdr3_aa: CASSLGGANTGELFF
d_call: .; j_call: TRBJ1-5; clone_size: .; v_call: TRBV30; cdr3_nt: TGTGCCTGGAGTGCTACAGGGAATCAGCCCCAGCATTTT; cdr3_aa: CAWSATGNQPQHF
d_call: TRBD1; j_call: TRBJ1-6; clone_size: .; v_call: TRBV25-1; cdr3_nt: TGTGCCAGCAGTGTCCGACAGGGTTCAAGTCCCCTCCACTTT; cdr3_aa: CASSVRQGSSPLHF
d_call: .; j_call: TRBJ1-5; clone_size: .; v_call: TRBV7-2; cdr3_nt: TGTGCCAGCAGCTTCCCTAGGGGGGGGGCTATTCAGCCCCAGCATTTT; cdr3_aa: CASSFPRGGAIQPQHF
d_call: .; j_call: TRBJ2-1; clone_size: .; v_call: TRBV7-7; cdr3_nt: TGTGCTAGCAGCCCAAACGGATGGGCGGGGGCATCCTACAATGAGCAGTTCTTC; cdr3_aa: CASSPNGWAGASYNEQFF
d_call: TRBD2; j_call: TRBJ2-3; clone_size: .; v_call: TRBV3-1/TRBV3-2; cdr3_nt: TGTGCCAGCAGCCACAGACTAGCGGGAGTTCACCCCACAGATACGCAGTATTTT; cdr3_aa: CASSHRLAGVHPTDTQYF
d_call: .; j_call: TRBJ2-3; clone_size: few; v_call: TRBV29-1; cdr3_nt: TGCAGCGCCAGAATTACCTTATTTCCAGATACGCAGTATTTT; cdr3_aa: CSARITLFPDTQYF
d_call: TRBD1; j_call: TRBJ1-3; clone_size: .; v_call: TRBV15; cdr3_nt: TGTGCCACCAGCAGGGACAGGGCAGGGGGAAACACCATATATTTT; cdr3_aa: CATSRDRAGGNTIYF
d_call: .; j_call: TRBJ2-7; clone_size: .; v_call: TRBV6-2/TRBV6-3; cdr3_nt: TGTGCCAGCAGTTACGTACCTCGGGACTTACAGTACTTC; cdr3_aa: CASSYVPRDLQYF
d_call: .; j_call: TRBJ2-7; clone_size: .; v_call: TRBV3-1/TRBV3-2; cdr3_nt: TGTGCCAGCAGCCCCGCCATGAGGCGGCCAGACTACGAGCAGTACTTC; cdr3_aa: CASSPAMRRPDYEQYF
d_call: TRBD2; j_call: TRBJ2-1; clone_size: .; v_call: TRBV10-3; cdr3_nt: TGTGCCATCAGTGACTTTGTGCGGGAGTCCCCCAATGAGCAGTTCTTC; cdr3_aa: CAISDFVRESPNEQFF
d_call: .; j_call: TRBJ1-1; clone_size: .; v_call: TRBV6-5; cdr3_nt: TGTGCCAGCGCCGGGACTCATGAGACCACTGAAGCTTTCTTT; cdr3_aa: CASAGTHETTEAFF
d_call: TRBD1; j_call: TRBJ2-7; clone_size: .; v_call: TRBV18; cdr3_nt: TGTGCCAGCTCACTCATGGGACAGGGTTACGAGCAGTACTTC; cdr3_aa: CASSLMGQGYEQYF
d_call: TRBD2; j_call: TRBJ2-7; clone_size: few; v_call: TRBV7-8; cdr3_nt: TGTGCCAGCAGCTTTAGGGGTAGCGGGAGTGATGGGCAGTACTTC; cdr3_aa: CASSFRGSGSDGQYF
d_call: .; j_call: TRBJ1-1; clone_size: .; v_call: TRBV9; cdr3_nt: TGTGCCAGCAGCGTAGCTAGGGGGAACACTGAAGCTTTCTTT; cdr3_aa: CASSVARGNTEAFF
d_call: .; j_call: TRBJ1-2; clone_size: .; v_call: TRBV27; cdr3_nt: TGTGCCAGCAGTTTAGAGATCGGGTCATCGCATGGCTACACCTTC; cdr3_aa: CASSLEIGSSHGYTF
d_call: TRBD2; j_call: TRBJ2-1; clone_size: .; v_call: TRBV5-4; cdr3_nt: TGTGCCAGCTTCGGGGCTAGCGGGGGGCACAATGAGCAGTTCTTC; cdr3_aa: CASFGASGGHNEQFF
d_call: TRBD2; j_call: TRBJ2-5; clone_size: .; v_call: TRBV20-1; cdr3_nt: TGCAGTGCTAGTGCTAGCGGGGGGGTCCAAGAGACCCAGTACTTC; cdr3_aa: CSASASGGVQETQYF
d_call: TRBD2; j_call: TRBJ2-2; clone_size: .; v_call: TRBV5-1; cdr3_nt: TGCGCCAGCAGCTTGGGAGGACTAGCGGTTTCCGGGGAGCTGTTTTTT; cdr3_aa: CASSLGGLAVSGELFF
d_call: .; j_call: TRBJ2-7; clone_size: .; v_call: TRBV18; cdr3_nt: TGTGCCAGCTCACCAGGCAGGGTGGTCAACGAGCAGTACTTC; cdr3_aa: CASSPGRVVNEQYF
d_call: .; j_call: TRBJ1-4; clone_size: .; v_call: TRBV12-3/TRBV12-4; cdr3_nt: TGTGCCAGCAGCCCACAGATTGGCGAAAAACTGTTTTTT; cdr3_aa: CASSPQIGEKLFF
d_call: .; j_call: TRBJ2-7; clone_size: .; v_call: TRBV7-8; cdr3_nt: TGTGCCAGCAGCTTAGACAGGTTGGGGAACTACGAGCAGTACTTC; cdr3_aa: CASSLDRLGNYEQYF
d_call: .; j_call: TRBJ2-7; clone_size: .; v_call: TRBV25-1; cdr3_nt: TGTGCCAGCAGTGATCGAGCTTTCGAGCAGTACTTC; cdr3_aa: CASSDRAFEQYF
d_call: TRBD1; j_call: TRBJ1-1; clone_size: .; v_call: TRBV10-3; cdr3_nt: TGTGCCATCAGTGAGATTCAGGGGGCGCGTGTCACTGAAGCTTTCTTT; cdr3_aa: CAISEIQGARVTEAFF
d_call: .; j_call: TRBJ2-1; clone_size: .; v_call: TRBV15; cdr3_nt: TGTGCCACCAGCAGAGATCGCCACGGCTCCTACAATGAGCAGTTCTTC; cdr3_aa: CATSRDRHGSYNEQFF
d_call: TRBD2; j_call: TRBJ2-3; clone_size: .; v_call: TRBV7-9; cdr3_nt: TGTGCCAGCAGCTTAAGCGGGGGGCTTTCGAGGGCAGATACGCAGTATTTT; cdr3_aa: CASSLSGGLSRADTQYF
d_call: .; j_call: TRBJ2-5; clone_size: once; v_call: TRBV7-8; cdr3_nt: TGTGCCAGCAGCGAACACAGGGTAATGGAGACCCAGTACTTC; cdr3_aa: CASSEHRVMETQYF
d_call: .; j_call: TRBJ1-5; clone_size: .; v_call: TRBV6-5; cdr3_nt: TGTGCCAGCAGCCGAGATAATAGCAATCAGCCCCAGCATTTT; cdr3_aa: CASSRDNSNQPQHF
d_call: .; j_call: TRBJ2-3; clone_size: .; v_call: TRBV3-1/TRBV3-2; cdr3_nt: TGTGCCAGCAGCCAAGGGGAGGCAGATACGCAGTATTTT; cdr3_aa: CASSQGEADTQYF
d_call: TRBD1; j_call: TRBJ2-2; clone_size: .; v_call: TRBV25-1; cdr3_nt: TGTGCCAGCAGGAGGCAGGGGGTGGAGACCGGGGAGCTGTTTTTT; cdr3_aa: CASRRQGVETGELFF
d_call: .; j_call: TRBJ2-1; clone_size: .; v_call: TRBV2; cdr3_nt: TGTGCCAGCAGTGAATGGGCCTATTCCGGCAATGAGCAGTTCTTC; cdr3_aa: CASSEWAYSGNEQFF
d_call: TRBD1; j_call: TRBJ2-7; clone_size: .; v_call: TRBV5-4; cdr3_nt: TGTGCCAGCAGCTTGGACAGGGGGAGCCCCTACGAGCAGTACTTC; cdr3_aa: CASSLDRGSPYEQYF
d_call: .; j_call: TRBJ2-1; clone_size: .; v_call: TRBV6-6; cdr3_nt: TGTGCCAGCAGTTATGGATCGACGGGTGAGCAGTTCTTC; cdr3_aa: CASSYGSTGEQFF
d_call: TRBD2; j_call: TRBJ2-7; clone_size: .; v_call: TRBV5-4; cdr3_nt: TGTGCCAGCAGCTTGGAGGGACTAGCTTACGAGCAGTACTTC; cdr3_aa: CASSLEGLAYEQYF
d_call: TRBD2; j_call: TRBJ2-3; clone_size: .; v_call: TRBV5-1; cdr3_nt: TGCGCCAGCAGCCTGGGGACTAGCGGGGGCACAGATACGCAGTATTTT; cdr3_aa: CASSLGTSGGTDTQYF
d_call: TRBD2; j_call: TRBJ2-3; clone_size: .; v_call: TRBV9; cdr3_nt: TGTGCCAGCAGCGTGGATTCGGGGAGGGCAGATACGCAGTATTTT; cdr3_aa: CASSVDSGRADTQYF
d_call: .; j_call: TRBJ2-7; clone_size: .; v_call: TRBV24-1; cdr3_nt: TGTGCCACCAGTGATTCATCCAGACACCACGAGCAGTACTTC; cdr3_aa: CATSDSSRHHEQYF